Listed below are T cell receptor beta chains from one sample, sequenced in a study of blood T cell repertoires in COVID-19. Produced via immunoSEQ multiplex PCR; TCRdb's table is partial and in-frame only. The sample yields some 200,000 clones, around 85% seen once. The sequenced material came from PBMCs or T cells enriched from blood (not recorded which). These receptors all stem from a woman aged 50 to 65 in a cohort exposed to, infected with or recovered from COVID-19 (not recorded which). CDR3s include the opening cysteine and the closing phenylalanine or tryptophan. A D gene is named only where the DNA matches it firmly. Rows may omit the clone size; those that give it use once, few, many or a size class.

J gene | clone size | D gene | V gene | CDR3 protein | CDR3 DNA
TRBJ1-6 | NA | TRBD1 | TRBV5-1 | CASGTGNNSPLHF | TGCGCCAGCGGGACAGGGAATAATTCACCCCTCCACTTT
TRBJ1-6 | NA | TRBD1 | TRBV6-4 | CASSAKDRDSPLHF | TGTGCCAGCAGTGCCAAGGACAGGGATTCACCCCTCCACTTT
TRBJ1-5 | once | TRBD1 | TRBV19 | CASSTDRGRQPQHF | TGTGCCAGTAGTACGGACAGGGGTAGGCAGCCCCAGCATTTT
TRBJ2-5 | NA | TRBD1 | TRBV4-2 | CASSQAGTGRETQYF | TGTGCCAGCAGCCAAGCTGGGACAGGGAGAGAGACCCAGTACTTC
TRBJ1-2 | NA | TRBD1 | TRBV7-8 | CASSHPGGAGYGYTF | TGTGCCAGCAGCCACCCAGGGGGCGCGGGCTATGGCTACACCTTC
TRBJ1-2 | NA | TRBD1 | TRBV28 | CASSFGRGHGYTF | TGTGCCAGCAGTTTCGGCAGGGGGCATGGCTACACCTTC
TRBJ2-3 | NA | NA | TRBV5-3 | CARSFRSEEPRDTQYF | TGTGCCAGAAGCTTCCGTTCGGAGGAACCCAGAGATACGCAGTATTTT
TRBJ2-1 | NA | NA | TRBV14 | CASSQDRGGYNEQFF | TGTGCCAGCAGCCAAGACCGGGGAGGATACAATGAGCAGTTCTTC
TRBJ1-5 | NA | NA | TRBV5-1 | CASSFLGGDQPQHF | TGCGCCAGCAGCTTCCTTGGAGGGGACCAGCCCCAGCATTTT
TRBJ2-5 | NA | NA | TRBV27 | CASSFSGLETQYF | TGTGCCAGCAGTTTCTCGGGTCTAGAGACCCAGTACTTC